These T cell receptor beta chains were read from a single sample in a study of blood T cell repertoires in COVID-19. Method: immunoSEQ multiplex PCR; TCRdb's copy keeps in-frame clones and lacks some. The table lists 62,000 or so clones, approximately 89% of them singletons, with roughly 2.4% in the top ten. Input material: peripheral blood. These receptors were collected from a human donor in a cohort sampled during active COVID-19. Each CDR3 is given with its conserved first and last residue. The order of the fields is V gene, clone size, CDR3 length, D gene, J gene, CDR3 protein, CDR3 DNA. D genes are given only for firm matches. A clone size is listed for some rows: how often the clone was seen (once, few, many), or a class if it is expanded.

>TRBV12-3/TRBV12-4|NA|13|NA|TRBJ1-3
CAARTAGGNTIYF
TGTGCCGCAAGGACAGCCGGTGGAAACACCATATATTTT
>TRBV25-1|NA|16|TRBD1|TRBJ1-4
CASSLGQGAYDEKLFF
TGTGCCAGCAGTTTAGGACAGGGGGCCTATGATGAAAAACTGTTTTTT
>TRBV30|NA|12|TRBD1|TRBJ1-2
CAWGGDSIGYTF
TGTGCCTGGGGAGGGGACAGTATTGGCTACACCTTC
>TRBV3-1/TRBV3-2|few|12|NA|TRBJ2-3
CASSPSTDTQYF
TGTGCCAGCAGCCCTAGCACAGATACGCAGTATTTT
>TRBV28|NA|17|TRBD1|TRBJ1-5
CASRPGTVYHRPPPQHF
TGTGCCAGCAGGCCCGGGACAGTGTATCATCGACCCCCGCCCCAGCATTTT
>TRBV19|NA|15|NA|TRBJ1-1
CASSISPGVGTEAFF
TGTGCCAGTAGTATTAGCCCAGGGGTCGGCACTGAAGCTTTCTTT
>TRBV27|NA|14|NA|TRBJ1-1
CASSLREGPTEAFF
TGTGCCAGCAGTTTGCGAGAGGGCCCTACTGAAGCTTTCTTT
>TRBV4-2|NA|12|NA|TRBJ2-7
CASSPDRLEQYF
TGTGCCAGCAGCCCTGATAGACTAGAGCAGTACTTC
>TRBV18|NA|13|NA|TRBJ2-1
CASSPQERRDSFF
TGTGCCAGCTCACCACAGGAAAGGAGGGACTCGTTCTTC
>TRBV3-1/TRBV3-2|NA|15|NA|TRBJ2-7
CASSPAVGTYYEQYF
TGTGCCAGCAGCCCCGCGGTGGGGACATACTACGAGCAGTACTTC
>TRBV5-1|NA|15|NA|TRBJ1-1
CASSFGIGVNTEAFF
TGCGCCAGCAGCTTCGGGATCGGAGTGAACACTGAAGCTTTCTTT
>TRBV11-2|NA|19|NA|TRBJ1-3
CASSSGRVTARYSGNTIYF
TGTGCCAGCAGCTCCGGAAGGGTGACAGCCAGATACTCTGGAAACACCATATATTTT
>TRBV30|NA|17|TRBD2|TRBJ2-2
CAWSRLAGGIATGELFF
TGTGCCTGGAGTAGACTAGCGGGAGGTATTGCCACCGGGGAGCTGTTTTTT
>TRBV7-2|NA|14|NA|TRBJ1-6
CASRPGAGGSPLHF
TGTGCCAGCAGACCAGGGGCAGGCGGTTCACCCCTCCACTTT
>TRBV5-1|once|16|TRBD1|TRBJ2-7
CASSLEPTGSSYEQYF
TGCGCCAGCAGCCTGGAACCGACAGGGAGCTCCTACGAGCAGTACTTC
>TRBV6-5|NA|15|NA|TRBJ2-1
CASSYFLASYNEQFF
TGTGCCAGCAGTTACTTTCTGGCCTCCTACAATGAGCAGTTCTTC
>TRBV3-1/TRBV3-2|NA|16|TRBD1|TRBJ1-5
CASSQREQGAGQPQHF
TGTGCCAGCAGCCAGAGGGAACAGGGGGCTGGACAGCCCCAGCATTTT
>TRBV7-2|NA|16|TRBD1|TRBJ2-7
CASSSGGSGGRYEQYF
TGTGCCAGCAGCTCAGGGGGATCAGGGGGAAGGTACGAGCAGTACTTC
>TRBV30|once|13|NA|TRBJ2-2
CAWSYGNTGELFF
TGTGCCTGGAGTTACGGGAACACCGGGGAGCTGTTTTTT
>TRBV5-1|NA|16|TRBD2|TRBJ2-3
CASSLGLAGAADTQYF
TGCGCCAGCAGCTTGGGTCTAGCGGGAGCGGCAGATACGCAGTATTTT
>TRBV28|NA|15|NA|TRBJ2-4
CASSLIGQGKNIQYF
TGTGCCAGCAGTTTAATAGGGCAGGGAAAAAACATTCAGTACTTC
>TRBV5-1|NA|14|NA|TRBJ1-1
CASSLVTGYSEAFF
TGCGCCAGCAGCTTGGTTACAGGCTACTCTGAAGCTTTCTTT
>TRBV5-1|NA|17|TRBD2|TRBJ2-7
CASSFPPPSGSSYEQYF
TGCGCCAGCAGCTTCCCGCCCCCTAGCGGGAGCTCCTACGAGCAGTACTTC
>TRBV5-1|NA|16|TRBD1|TRBJ1-1
CASSLLPGQGGTEAFF
TGCGCCAGCAGCTTGCTCCCGGGACAGGGAGGTACTGAAGCTTTCTTT
>TRBV11-2|NA|19|TRBD2|TRBJ2-4
CASSLRREGLGGAKNIQYF
TGTGCCAGCAGCTTACGGCGGGAGGGCCTGGGGGGAGCCAAAAACATTCAGTACTTC
>TRBV7-9|few|13|NA|TRBJ2-7
CASSSYEGAAQYF
TGTGCCAGCAGCTCCTATGAGGGTGCGGCGCAGTACTTC